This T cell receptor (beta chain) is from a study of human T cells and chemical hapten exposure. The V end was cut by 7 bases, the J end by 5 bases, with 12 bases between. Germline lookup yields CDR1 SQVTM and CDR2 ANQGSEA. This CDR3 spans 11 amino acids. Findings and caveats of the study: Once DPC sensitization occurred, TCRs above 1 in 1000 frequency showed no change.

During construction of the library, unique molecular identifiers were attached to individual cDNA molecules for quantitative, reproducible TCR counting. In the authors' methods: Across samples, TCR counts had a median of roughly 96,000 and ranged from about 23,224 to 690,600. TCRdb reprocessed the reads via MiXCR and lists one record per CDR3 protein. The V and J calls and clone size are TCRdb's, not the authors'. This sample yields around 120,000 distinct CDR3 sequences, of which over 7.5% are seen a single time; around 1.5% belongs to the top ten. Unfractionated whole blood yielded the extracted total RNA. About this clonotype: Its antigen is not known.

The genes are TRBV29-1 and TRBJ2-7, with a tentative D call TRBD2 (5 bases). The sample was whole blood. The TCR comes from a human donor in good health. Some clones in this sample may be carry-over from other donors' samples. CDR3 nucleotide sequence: TGCAGCGGTCTAGCAGGTAACGAGCAGTACTTC. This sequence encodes CSGLAGNEQYF.